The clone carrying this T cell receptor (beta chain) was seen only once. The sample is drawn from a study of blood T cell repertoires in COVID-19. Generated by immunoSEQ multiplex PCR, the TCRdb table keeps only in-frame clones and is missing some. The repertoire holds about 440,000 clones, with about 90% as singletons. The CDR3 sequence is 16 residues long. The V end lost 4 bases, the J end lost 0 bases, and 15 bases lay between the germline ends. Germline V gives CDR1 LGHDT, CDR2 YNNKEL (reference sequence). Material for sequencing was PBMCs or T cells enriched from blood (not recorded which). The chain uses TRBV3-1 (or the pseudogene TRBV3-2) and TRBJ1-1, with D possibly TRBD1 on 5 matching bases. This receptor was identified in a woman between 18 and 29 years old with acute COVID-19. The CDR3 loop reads CASSPTGAWLNTEAFF. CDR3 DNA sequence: TGTGCCAGCAGCCCTACAGGAGCATGGCTGAACACTGAAGCTTTCTTT.